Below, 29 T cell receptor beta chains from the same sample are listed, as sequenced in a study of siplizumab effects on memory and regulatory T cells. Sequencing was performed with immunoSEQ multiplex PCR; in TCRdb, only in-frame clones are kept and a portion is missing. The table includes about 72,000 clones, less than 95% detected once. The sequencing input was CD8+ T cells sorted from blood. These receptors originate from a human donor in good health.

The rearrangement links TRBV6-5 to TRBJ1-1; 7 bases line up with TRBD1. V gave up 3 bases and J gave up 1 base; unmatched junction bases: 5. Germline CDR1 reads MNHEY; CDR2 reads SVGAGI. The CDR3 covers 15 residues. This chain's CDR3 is CASSYRTGANTEAFF. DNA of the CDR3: TGTGCCAGCAGTTATAGGACAGGAGCGAACACTGAAGCTTTCTTT.

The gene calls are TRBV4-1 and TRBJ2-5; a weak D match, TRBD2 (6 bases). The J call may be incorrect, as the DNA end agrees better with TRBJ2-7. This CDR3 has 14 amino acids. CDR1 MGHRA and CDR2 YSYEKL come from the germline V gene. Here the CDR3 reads CASSPPRGSYEQYF. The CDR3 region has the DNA TGCGCCAGCAGCCCACCCCGGGGGTCCTACGAGCAGTACTTC.

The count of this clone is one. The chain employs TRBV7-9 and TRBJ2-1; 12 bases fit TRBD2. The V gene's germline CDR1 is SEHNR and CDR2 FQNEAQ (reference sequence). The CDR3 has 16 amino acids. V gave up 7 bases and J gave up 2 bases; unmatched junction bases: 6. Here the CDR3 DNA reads TGTGCCAGCACTCTTACTAGCGGGAGGACCTACAATGAGCAGTTCTTC. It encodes CASTLTSGRTYNEQFF.

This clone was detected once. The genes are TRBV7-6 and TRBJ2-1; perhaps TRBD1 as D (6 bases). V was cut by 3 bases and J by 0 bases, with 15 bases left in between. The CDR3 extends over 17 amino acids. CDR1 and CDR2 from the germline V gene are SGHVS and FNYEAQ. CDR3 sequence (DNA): TGTGCCAGCAGCTTGGGGGACACCTGGAGCTCCTACAATGAGCAGTTCTTC. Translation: CASSLGDTWSSYNEQFF. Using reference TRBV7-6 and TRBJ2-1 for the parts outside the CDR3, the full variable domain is GAGVSQSPRYKVTKRGQDVALRCDPISGHVSLYWYRQALGQGPEFLTYFNYEAQQDKSGLPNDRFSAERPEGSISTLTIQRTEQRDSAMYRCASSLGDTWSSYNEQFFGPGTRLTVL.

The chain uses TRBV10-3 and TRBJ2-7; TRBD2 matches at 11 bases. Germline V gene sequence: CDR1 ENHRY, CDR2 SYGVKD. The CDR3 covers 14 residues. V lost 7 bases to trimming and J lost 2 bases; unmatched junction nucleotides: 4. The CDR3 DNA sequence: TGTGCCATCAACAATAGCGGGAGGGCCTACGAGCAGTACTTC. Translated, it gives CAINNSGRAYEQYF.

CDR3 DNA sequence: TGTGCCAGCAGTTCCCCCGGGACAACTAGCACAGATACGCAGTATTTT. The encoded protein is CASSSPGTTSTDTQYF. V is TRBV6-5 and J is TRBJ2-3; a possible D gene is TRBD1 (6 bases). This CDR3 spans 16 amino acids. Germline V gives CDR1 MNHEY, CDR2 SVGAGI. The V gene lost 4 bases and the J gene lost 0 bases, with 14 bases spanning the gap.

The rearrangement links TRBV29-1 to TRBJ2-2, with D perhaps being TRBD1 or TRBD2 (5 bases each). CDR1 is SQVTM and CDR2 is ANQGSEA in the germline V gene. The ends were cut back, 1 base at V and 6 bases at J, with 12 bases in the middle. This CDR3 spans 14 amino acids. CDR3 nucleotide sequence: TGCAGCGTTGAAGGAGGGGTGGGGGCCGGGGAGCTGTTTTTT. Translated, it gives CSVEGGVGAGELFF.

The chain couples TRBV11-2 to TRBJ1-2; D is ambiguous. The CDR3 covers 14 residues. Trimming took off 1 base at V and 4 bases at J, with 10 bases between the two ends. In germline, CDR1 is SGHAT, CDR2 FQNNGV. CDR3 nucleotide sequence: TGTGCCAGCAGCTTAGCTTCAGGCGGCTATGGCTACACCTTC. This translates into CASSLASGGYGYTF.

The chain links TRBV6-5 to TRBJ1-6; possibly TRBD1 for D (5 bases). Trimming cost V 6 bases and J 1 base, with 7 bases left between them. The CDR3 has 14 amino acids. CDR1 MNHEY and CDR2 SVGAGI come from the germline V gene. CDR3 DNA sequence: TGTGCCAGCAGAGAGGGGTCCTATAATTCACCCCTCCACTTT. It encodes CASREGSYNSPLHF.

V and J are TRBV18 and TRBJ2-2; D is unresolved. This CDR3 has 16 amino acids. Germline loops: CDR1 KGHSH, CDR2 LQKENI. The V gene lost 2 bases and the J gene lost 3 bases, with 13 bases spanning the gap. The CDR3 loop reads CASSPGWQADTGELFF. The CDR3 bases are TGTGCCAGCTCACCAGGCTGGCAGGCGGACACCGGGGAGCTGTTTTTT.

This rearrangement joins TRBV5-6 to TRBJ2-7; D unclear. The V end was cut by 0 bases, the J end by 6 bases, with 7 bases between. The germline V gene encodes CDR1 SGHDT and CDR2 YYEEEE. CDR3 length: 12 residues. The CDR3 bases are TGTGCCAGCAGCTTGGATAGGGCCGAGCAGTACTTC. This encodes CASSLDRAEQYF.

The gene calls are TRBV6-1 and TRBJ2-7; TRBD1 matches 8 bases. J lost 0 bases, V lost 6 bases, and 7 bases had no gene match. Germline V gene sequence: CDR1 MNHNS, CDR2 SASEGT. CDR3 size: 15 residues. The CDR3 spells CASSQGQGSSYEQYF. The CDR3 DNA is TGTGCCAGCAGCCAAGGACAGGGCAGCTCCTACGAGCAGTACTTC.

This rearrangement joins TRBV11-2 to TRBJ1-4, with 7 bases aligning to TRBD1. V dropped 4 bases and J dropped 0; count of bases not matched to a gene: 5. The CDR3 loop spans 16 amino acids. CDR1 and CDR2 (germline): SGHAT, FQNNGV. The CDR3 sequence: CASSSYRGATNEKLFF. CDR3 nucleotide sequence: TGTGCCAGCAGCTCATACAGGGGAGCAACTAATGAAAAACTGTTTTTT.

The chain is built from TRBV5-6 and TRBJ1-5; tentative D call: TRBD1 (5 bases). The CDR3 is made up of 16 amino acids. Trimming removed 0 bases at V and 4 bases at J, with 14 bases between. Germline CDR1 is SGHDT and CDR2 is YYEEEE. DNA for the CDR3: TGTGCCAGCAGCTTGGCTCAGGGCGCGGGAAATCAGCCCCAGCATTTT. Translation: CASSLAQGAGNQPQHF.

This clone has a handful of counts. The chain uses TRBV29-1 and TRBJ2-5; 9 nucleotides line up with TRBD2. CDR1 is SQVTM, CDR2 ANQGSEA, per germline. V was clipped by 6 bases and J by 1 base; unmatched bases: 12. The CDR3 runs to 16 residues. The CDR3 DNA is TGCAGCGTGGGGGATATCCTAGCGGGAATCCAAGAGACCCAGTACTTC. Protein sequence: CSVGDILAGIQETQYF.

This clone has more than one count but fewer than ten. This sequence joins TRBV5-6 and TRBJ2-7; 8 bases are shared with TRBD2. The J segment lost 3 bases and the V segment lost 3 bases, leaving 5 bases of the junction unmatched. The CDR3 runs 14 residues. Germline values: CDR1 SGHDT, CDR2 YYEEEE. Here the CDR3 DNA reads TGTGCCAGCAGCTCTGCGGGAGGCTACTACGAGCAGTACTTC. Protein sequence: CASSSAGGYYEQYF.

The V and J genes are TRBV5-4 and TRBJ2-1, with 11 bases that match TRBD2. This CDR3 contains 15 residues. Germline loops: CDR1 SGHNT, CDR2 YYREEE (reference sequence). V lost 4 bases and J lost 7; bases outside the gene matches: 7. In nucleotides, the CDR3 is TGTGCCAGCAGCCTGACTAGCGGGACTAGGAATGAGCAGTTCTTC. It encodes CASSLTSGTRNEQFF.

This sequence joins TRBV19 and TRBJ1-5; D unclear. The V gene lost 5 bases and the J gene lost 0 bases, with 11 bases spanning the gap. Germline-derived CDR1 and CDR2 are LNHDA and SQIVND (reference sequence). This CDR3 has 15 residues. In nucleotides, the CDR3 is TGTGCCAGTAGTTGGGATTTCTATAGCAATCAGCCCCAGCATTTT. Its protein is CASSWDFYSNQPQHF.

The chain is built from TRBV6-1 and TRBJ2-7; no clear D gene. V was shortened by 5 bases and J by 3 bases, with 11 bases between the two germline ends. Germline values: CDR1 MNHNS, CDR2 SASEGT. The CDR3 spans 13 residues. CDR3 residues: CASSTTPFYEQYF. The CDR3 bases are TGTGCCAGCAGTACAACTCCGTTCTACGAGCAGTACTTC.

The CDR3 sequence: CASSLPPAGNTEAFF. Written as DNA, the CDR3 is TGTGCCAGCAGCTTACCCCCCGCAGGGAACACTGAAGCTTTCTTT. V usage is TRBV11-2 and J usage is TRBJ1-1, with no clear D. Trimming stripped 2 bases from V and 1 base from J, with 11 bases between. The CDR3 contains 15 residues. Germline V gene data show CDR1 as SGHAT and CDR2 as FQNNGV.

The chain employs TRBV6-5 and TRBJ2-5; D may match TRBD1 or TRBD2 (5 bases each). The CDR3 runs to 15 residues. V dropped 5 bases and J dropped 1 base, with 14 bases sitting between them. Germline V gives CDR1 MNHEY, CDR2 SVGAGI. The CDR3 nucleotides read TGTGCCAGCAGTCCCTCCGTCGGGGCCCAAGAGACCCAGTACTTC. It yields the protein CASSPSVGAQETQYF.

The CDR3, as DNA: TGTGCCTGGAGTGTACGTGAGGGTCACCAGCCCCAGCATTTT. Amino acid sequence: CAWSVREGHQPQHF. The rearrangement uses TRBV30 and TRBJ1-5; D is undetermined. The germline gives CDR1 GTSNPN, CDR2 SVGIG (reference sequence). Trimming cost V 0 bases and J 7 bases, with 13 bases left between them. This CDR3 region has 14 residues. The complete variable domain, with remaining parts taken from reference TRBV30 and TRBJ1-5, reads SQTIHQWPATLVQPVGSPLSLECTVEGTSNPNLYWYRQAAGRGLQLLFYSVGIGQISSEVPQNLSASRPQDRQFILSSKKLLLSDSGFYLCAWSVREGHQPQHFGDGTRLSIL.

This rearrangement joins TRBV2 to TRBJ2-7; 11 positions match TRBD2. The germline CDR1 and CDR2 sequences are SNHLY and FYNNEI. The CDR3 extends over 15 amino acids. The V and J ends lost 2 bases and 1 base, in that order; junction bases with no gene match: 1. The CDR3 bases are TGTGCCAGCAGTGAACGACTAGCGGGATCCTACGAGCAGTACTTC. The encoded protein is CASSERLAGSYEQYF.

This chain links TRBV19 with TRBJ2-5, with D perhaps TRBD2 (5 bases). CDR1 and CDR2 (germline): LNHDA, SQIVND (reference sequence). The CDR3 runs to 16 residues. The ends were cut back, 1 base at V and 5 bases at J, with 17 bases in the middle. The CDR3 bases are TGTGCCAGTAGTATAGGGTTCCCCCTAGCCGGGGAGACCCAGTACTTC. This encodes CASSIGFPLAGETQYF.

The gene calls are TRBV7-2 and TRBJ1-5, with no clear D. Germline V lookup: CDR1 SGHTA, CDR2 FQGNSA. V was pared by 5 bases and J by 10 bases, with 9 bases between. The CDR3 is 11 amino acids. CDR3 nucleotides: TGTGCCAGCAGCCCAGGAGGCCCCCAGCATTTT. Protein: CASSPGGPQHF.

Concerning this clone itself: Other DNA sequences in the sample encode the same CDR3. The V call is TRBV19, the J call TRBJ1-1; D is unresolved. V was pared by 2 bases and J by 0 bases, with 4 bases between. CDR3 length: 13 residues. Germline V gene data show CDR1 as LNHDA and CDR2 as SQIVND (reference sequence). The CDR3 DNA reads TGTGCCAGTAGTATAAGTCTGAACACTGAAGCTTTCTTT. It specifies CASSISLNTEAFF. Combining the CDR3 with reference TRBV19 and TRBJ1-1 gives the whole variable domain DGGITQSPKYLFRKEGQNVTLSCEQNLNHDAMYWYRQDPGQGLRLIYYSQIVNDFQKGDIAEGYSVSREKKESFPLTVTSAQKNPTAFYLCASSISLNTEAFFGQGTRLTVV.

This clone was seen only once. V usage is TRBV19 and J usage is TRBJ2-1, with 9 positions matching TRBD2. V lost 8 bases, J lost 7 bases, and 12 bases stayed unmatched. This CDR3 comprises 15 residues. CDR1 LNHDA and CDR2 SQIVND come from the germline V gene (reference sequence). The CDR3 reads CASSKGGGARNEQFF. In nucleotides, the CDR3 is TGTGCCAGTTCAAAAGGCGGGGGGGCCAGGAATGAGCAGTTCTTC.

CDR3 sequence (DNA): TGCGCCAGCAGCCCACCTGGTAAGGGCGGCGAGCAGTACTTC. Its protein is CASSPPGKGGEQYF. This chain links TRBV4-1 with TRBJ2-7, with D hard to call. There are 14 residues in the CDR3. CDR1 is MGHRA and CDR2 is YSYEKL in the germline V gene. V lost 4 bases and J lost 6, with 16 bases in between.

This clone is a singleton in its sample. The CDR3, as DNA: TGTGCCAGCAGCAACTATCCGGGGACCCAAGCTAACTATGGCTACACCTTC. Encoded protein: CASSNYPGTQANYGYTF. This chain connects TRBV11-2 to TRBJ1-2, with a weak D call TRBD1 (5 bases). The CDR3 runs 17 residues. Germline lookup yields CDR1 SGHAT and CDR2 FQNNGV. The V end lost 5 bases, the J end lost 0 bases, and 19 bases lay between the germline ends.